The source of this TCR beta chain is a study of blood T cells in healthy people across ages. Using a J-beta primer mix together with a sample-barcoded 5' primer, a second PCR was run for roughly 6 to 12 cycles. A template-switch adaptor with 12 random nucleotides tagged each cDNA molecule. TCRdb independently ran MiXCR on the 5' RACE reads; one entry per CDR3 protein. The table records about 780,000 distinct CDR3 sequences, 60% to 80% of them present only once. In germline, CDR1 is SGHTA, CDR2 FQGNSA. This CDR3 is 13 amino acids long. Trimming shortened V by 5 bases and J by 4 bases, and 8 bases separated the two germline ends.

The TCR comes from a man aged 25 to 40 in good health. The chain has TRBV7-2 and TRBJ2-2; no clear D. Material: blood. The CDR3 sequence is CASSPQFTGELFF. The CDR3 DNA is TGTGCCAGCAGCCCGCAATTCACCGGGGAGCTGTTTTTT.